The 23 T cell receptor beta chains below come from one sample, sequenced in a study of T-cell reconstitution after alpha-beta-depleted transplantation in children. Preparation of the TCRbeta library was carried out with unique molecular identifiers. TCRdb analysed the PCR reads with MiXCR anew, one entry per CDR3 protein. The sample yields roughly 500,000 distinct CDR3 sequences, 15% to 20% seen once. The sample here was PBMCs from the stem cell graft donor, taken from the stem cell graft. Every receptor here comes from a human donor who donated a stem cell graft to a child with acute lymphoblastic leukemia.

The chain links TRBV5-6 to TRBJ2-7; D gene ambiguous. Between the trimmed V and J ends, which lost 1 base and 1 base, there was a span of 3 bases. The CDR3 is 12 amino acids. Germline V gene lookup returns CDR1 SGHDT and CDR2 YYEEEE. CDR3 DNA: TGTGCCAGCAGCTTGCAGTCCTACGAGCAGTACTTC. This codes for CASSLQSYEQYF.

V gene TRBV9 combines with J gene TRBJ2-7; D is possibly TRBD1 (5 bases). The length of the CDR3 is 14 residues. Trimming took off 4 bases at V and 3 bases at J, with 14 bases between the two ends. Germline V gives CDR1 SGDLS, CDR2 YYNGEE. CDR3 in amino acids: CASSLTDSFYEQYF. As DNA, the CDR3 is TGTGCCAGCAGCCTCACCGACAGCTTCTACGAGCAGTACTTC. Combining the CDR3 with reference TRBV9 and TRBJ2-7 gives the whole variable domain DSGVTQTPKHLITATGQRVTLRCSPRSGDLSVYWYQQSLDQGLQFLIQYYNGEERAKGNILERFSAQQFPDLHSELNLSSLELGDSALYFCASSLTDSFYEQYFGPGTRLTVT.

The CDR3: CASSSVGTGPNEKLFF. The CDR3 nucleotides read TGTGCCAGCAGTAGTGTTGGGACAGGGCCGAATGAAAAACTGTTTTTT. V usage is TRBV27 and J usage is TRBJ1-4, with 9 bases aligning to TRBD1. Per the germline V gene, CDR1 is MNHEY and CDR2 is SMNVEV (reference sequence). The length of the CDR3 is 16 residues. J lost 5 bases, V lost 5 bases, and 9 bases had no gene match.

This clonotype was recorded a few times. The chain carries TRBV7-9 and TRBJ2-7; 12 nucleotides align to TRBD2. The CDR3 contains 16 residues. Germline loops: CDR1 SEHNR, CDR2 FQNEAQ (reference sequence). Trimming cost V 4 bases and J 6 bases; bases outside gene matches: 10. DNA of the CDR3: TGTGCCAGCAGCTACTTATTGACTAGCGGGAGTCTCGAGCAGTACTTC. Amino acids: CASSYLLTSGSLEQYF.

This clonotype came up a few times. The chain carries TRBV2 and TRBJ1-2, with TRBD1 matching 7 bases. Unmatched junction bases numbered 6, after V lost 4 bases and J lost 7 bases. Germline V lookup: CDR1 SNHLY, CDR2 FYNNEI. The CDR3 has 13 amino acids. The CDR3 DNA sequence: TGTGCCAGCAGTGGAGAGGGGGCCGCTGGCTACACCTTC. It translates to CASSGEGAAGYTF.

This clonotype occurred a few times. This chain links TRBV5-1 with TRBJ1-2, with D unclear. The CDR3 has 13 residues. Germline-derived CDR1 and CDR2 are SGHRS and YFSETQ. Trimming pared 1 base from V and 4 bases from J, leaving 8 bases between. The CDR3 sequence: CASSLSPVYGYTF. CDR3 in DNA: TGCGCCAGCAGCTTGTCTCCGGTCTATGGCTACACCTTC.

This clonotype appeared many times. The chain has TRBV5-1 and TRBJ2-3; D unclear. This CDR3 is 14 amino acids long. Between the trimmed V and J ends, which lost 4 bases and 2 bases, there was a span of 11 bases. CDR1 and CDR2 from the germline V gene are SGHRS and YFSETQ. The CDR3 coding sequence is TGCGCCAGCAGCCCGTGGACCGTCACAGATACGCAGTATTTT. Its translation is CASSPWTVTDTQYF.

This clonotype came up a few times. This chain links TRBV29-1 with TRBJ2-5; 12 bases match TRBD1. This CDR3 has 14 amino acids. Germline assignment: CDR1 SQVTM and CDR2 ANQGSEA. The junction had 7 bases not matched to a gene; V was cut back by 6 bases and J by 5 bases. The CDR3 region is CSVPGTGGRETQYF. The CDR3 nucleotides are TGCAGCGTACCCGGGACAGGGGGCAGGGAGACCCAGTACTTC.

The chain carries TRBV12-3 or TRBV12-4 and TRBJ2-5; D gene ambiguous. V was pared by 2 bases and J by 4 bases, with 14 bases between. This CDR3 has 15 amino acids. For the CDR3, the DNA is TGTGCCAGCAGTTTAACGAAGGGCCTTCGAGAGACCCAGTACTTC. It translates to CASSLTKGLRETQYF.

This clonotype came up a few times. CDR3 sequence (DNA): TGTGCCAGCAGTGACACTGAAGCTTTCTTT. Amino acids: CASSDTEAFF. V usage is TRBV7-9 and J usage is TRBJ1-1; D remains ambiguous. This CDR3 comprises 10 residues. Trimming removed 6 bases at V and 3 bases at J, with 2 bases between. Germline loops: CDR1 SEHNR, CDR2 FQNEAQ (reference sequence).

CDR3 residues: CASSLEGSPTEFF. In DNA form, the CDR3 reads TGTGCCAGCAGCTTAGAGGGTAGCCCCACAGAATTCTTC. The genes are TRBV7-2 and TRBJ2-1, with D unresolved. The CDR3 extends over 13 amino acids. V lost 1 base and J 16 bases, leaving 17 bases between the germline ends. Germline values: CDR1 SGHTA, CDR2 FQGNSA.

This clonotype was counted between two and nine times. The chain recombines TRBV12-3 or TRBV12-4 with TRBJ2-5; perhaps TRBD1 as D (6 bases). V lost 6 bases, J lost 5 bases, and 19 bases lay in between. CDR3 length equals 15 residues. The DNA for the CDR3 is TGTGCCAGCAGGGACGGGACACCGTTCAGGGAGACCCAGTACTTC. Translation: CASRDGTPFRETQYF.

The V and J genes are TRBV5-1 and TRBJ1-3; the D is unclear. CDR3 length: 16 residues. V shed 0 bases and J shed 0 bases, with 10 bases lying between them. Germline CDR1 is SGHRS and CDR2 is YFSETQ. CDR3 bases: TGCGCCAGCAGCTTGGGAGCGGTCGACTCTGGAAACACCATATATTTT. As protein: CASSLGAVDSGNTIYF.

V is TRBV12-3 or TRBV12-4 and J is TRBJ2-7; TRBD1 matches at 9 bases. The CDR3 consists of 14 residues. The trim removed 6 bases at V and 1 base at J, leaving 4 bases unmatched. The CDR3 is CASRTGTGSYEQYF. The CDR3 nucleotides read TGTGCCAGCAGGACCGGGACAGGGTCCTACGAGCAGTACTTC.

A few counts support this clonotype. The chain is built from TRBV7-9 and TRBJ2-1, with 9 bases aligning to TRBD1. V lost 3 bases to trimming and J lost 4 bases; unmatched junction nucleotides: 4. The CDR3 length is 15 residues. Germline-derived CDR1 and CDR2 are SEHNR and FQNEAQ (reference sequence). CDR3 loop: CASSFLGTGYNEQFF. DNA for the CDR3: TGTGCCAGCAGCTTTCTCGGGACAGGGTACAATGAGCAGTTCTTC.

This clonotype was observed once. The chain recombines TRBV10-3 with TRBJ2-2, with TRBD2 matching 12 bases. This CDR3 has 15 residues. CDR1 is ENHRY and CDR2 is SYGVKD in the germline V gene. V lost 6 bases and J lost 6; bases outside the gene matches: 5. CDR3 nucleotide sequence: TGTGCCATCAGGGCGACTAGCGGGAGTCCCGGGGAGCTGTTTTTT. Translating gives CAIRATSGSPGELFF.

This clonotype was seen a few times. The rearrangement uses TRBV7-9 and TRBJ2-3, with 7 bases lining up with TRBD2. Trimming cost V 4 bases and J 0 bases; bases outside gene matches: 4. The V gene's germline CDR1 is SEHNR and CDR2 FQNEAQ (reference sequence). The CDR3 runs to 15 residues. CDR3 in amino acids: CASSYGTTSTDTQYF. The CDR3 DNA reads as TGTGCCAGCAGCTACGGGACTACAAGCACAGATACGCAGTATTTT.

The rearrangement links TRBV9 to TRBJ1-1; possibly TRBD1 for D (5 bases). Germline CDR1 and CDR2: SGDLS and YYNGEE. Between the trimmed V and J ends, which lost 0 bases and 6 bases, there was a span of 12 bases. The CDR3 length is 14 residues. The CDR3 here is CASSVAVGPAEAFF. The CDR3 DNA is TGTGCCAGCAGCGTAGCGGTGGGGCCGGCTGAAGCTTTCTTT. Variable domain in full (rest from reference TRBV9 and TRBJ1-1): DSGVTQTPKHLITATGQRVTLRCSPRSGDLSVYWYQQSLDQGLQFLIQYYNGEERAKGNILERFSAQQFPDLHSELNLSSLELGDSALYFCASSVAVGPAEAFFGQGTRLTVV.

The chain combines TRBV27 with TRBJ2-7; D perhaps matches TRBD2 (6 bases). Between the trimmed V and J ends, which lost 5 bases and 2 bases, there was a span of 10 bases. The CDR3 is made up of 13 amino acids. Per the germline V gene, CDR1 is MNHEY and CDR2 is SMNVEV (reference sequence). CDR3 DNA: TGTGCCAGCAGTGAGTCGGGAGCCTACGAGCAGTACTTC. This gives the protein CASSESGAYEQYF.

The rearrangement joins TRBV20-1 to TRBJ2-3; D is unresolved. V was trimmed by 3 bases and J by 2 bases, leaving 12 bases between them. The CDR3 length is 14 residues. Germline values: CDR1 DFQATT, CDR2 SNEGSKA (reference sequence). DNA of the CDR3: TGCAGTGCTAGGGCCGTATACTACACAGATACGCAGTATTTT. It translates to CSARAVYYTDTQYF.

This clonotype was observed a few times. The chain recombines TRBV21-1 with TRBJ2-7; the table names TRBD2, a call not compared with the DNA. TRBV21-1 is designated a pseudogene. The CDR3 has 16 residues. As DNA, the CDR3 is TGTGCCAGCAGCAAAGAGGAGAGGGCCTTCCTCTACGAGCAGTACTTC. This gives the protein CASSKEERAFLYEQYF.

This clonotype occurred many times. The gene calls are TRBV4-1 and TRBJ2-5; D gene ambiguous. V lost 0 bases and J lost 4, with 6 bases in between. The length of the CDR3 is 13 residues. Germline-derived CDR1 and CDR2 are MGHRA and YSYEKL. The CDR3 DNA is TGCGCCAGCAGCCAAGATGGGATAGAGACCCAGTACTTC. As protein: CASSQDGIETQYF.

The chain carries TRBV5-1 and TRBJ2-7, with D possibly matching TRBD2 (6 bases). Trimming left V 4 bases short and J 4 bases short, with 24 bases between. The CDR3 extends over 17 amino acids. The V gene's germline CDR1 is SGHRS and CDR2 YFSETQ. As DNA, the CDR3 is TGCGCCAGCAGCCCGACTAGGGCCGGAGCCCAACATTACGAGCAGTACTTC. Protein product: CASSPTRAGAQHYEQYF.